The T cell receptor beta chain described here comes from a study of low-dose radiotherapy and immunotherapy resistance in tumors. Study information: A total of 6.5 Gy was given to Cohort 1 as 0.5 Gy per fraction every 2 weeks. Both drugs were delivered intravenously to patients (nivolumab 240 mg every two weeks and ipilimumab 1 mg/kg every six weeks).

Germline loops: CDR1 SGHTA, CDR2 FQGNSA. The trim removed 5 bases at V and 3 bases at J, leaving 16 bases unmatched. CDR3 size: 21 residues. The donors' treatment consisted of nivolumab, ipilimumab, aspirin, low-dose cyclophosphamide and low-dose radiotherapy. With TRAV- and TRBV-specific primers, first-strand cDNA was made, covering the alpha and beta chains. TCRs were amplified for 15 to 25 PCR cycles with a constant-region primer and V-primer adapter. TCRdb reanalysed the reads using MiXCR and keeps one entry per CDR3 protein. This table holds around 10,000 distinct CDR3 sequences, about half found once.

The chain uses TRBV7-2 and TRBJ2-6; the match to TRBD2 covers 13 bases. This clonotype was sampled from a human donor with advanced metastatic prostate, ovarian, gallbladder or colorectal cancer (not recorded which). This table probably holds off-target reads from a library built for another chain. Here the CDR3 DNA reads TGTGCCAGCAGCCCCCGGACTAGCGGGGGTTGGGCCTTAGGTGGGGCCAACGTCCTGACTTTC. Translating it yields CASSPRTSGGWALGGANVLTF.